The 7 T cell receptor beta chains given below trace back to one sample, sequenced in a study of blood T cell repertoires in COVID-19. Clones were sequenced by immunoSEQ multiplex PCR, and TCRdb holds only the in-frame ones, with some missing. The data show 95,000 to 150,000 clones, approximately 74% seen once. Sequenced input: peripheral blood. Source of these receptors: an elderly man with COVID-19, enrolled during active disease.

This clone was seen more than once but under ten times. At one end, the junction sequence differs from germline, possibly due to a read error. CDR3 protein: CASTEGLAAYNEQFF. The CDR3 bases are TGTGCCAGCACTGAAGGACTAGCAGCCTACAATGAGCAGTTCTTC. The chain is built from TRBV6-1 and TRBJ2-1; 8 bases are shared with TRBD2. The CDR3 length is 15 residues. Germline V lookup: CDR1 MNHNS, CDR2 SASEGT.

The chain combines TRBV29-1 with TRBJ1-2, with 8 bases matching TRBD1. The V and J ends lost 0 bases and 5 bases, in that order; junction bases with no gene match: 5. This CDR3 has 14 residues. Germline V lookup: CDR1 SQVTM, CDR2 ANQGSEA. CDR3 sequence reads: CSVEDRGLGYGYTF. CDR3 nucleotides: TGCAGCGTTGAAGACAGGGGGCTAGGTTATGGCTACACCTTC. The complete variable domain, with remaining parts taken from reference TRBV29-1 and TRBJ1-2, reads SAVISQKPSRDICQRGTSLTIQCQVDSQVTMMFWYRQQPGQSLTLIATANQGSEATYESGFVIDKFPISRPNLTFSTLTVSNMSPEDSSIYLCSVEDRGLGYGYTFGSGTRLTVV.

This clone was detected a few times. The J gene is TRBJ2-1, the V gene TRBV5-1; the match to TRBD2 covers 9 bases. The CDR3 length is 14 residues. Looked up from germline, CDR1 is SGHRS and CDR2 is YFSETQ. The V segment lost 7 bases and the J segment 8 bases; nucleotides outside the gene matches: 10. CDR3 coding DNA: TGCGCCAGCTGGGCTAGCGGGGCCAGATATGAGCAGTTCTTC. Translating it yields CASWASGARYEQFF.

The V call is TRBV2, the J call TRBJ2-7; D might be TRBD2 (7 bases). CDR1 and CDR2 from the germline V gene are SNHLY and FYNNEI. Trimming cost V 4 bases and J 1 base, with 17 bases left between them. The CDR3 covers 16 residues. The CDR3 sequence: CASSGPWGGGSYEQYF. CDR3 coding DNA: TGTGCCAGCAGTGGGCCCTGGGGAGGGGGGTCCTACGAGCAGTACTTC.

DNA of the CDR3: TGTGCCAGCAGCCCCCAGAACTATGGCTACACCTTC. Its translation: CASSPQNYGYTF. The chain employs TRBV7-9 and TRBJ1-2; D remains ambiguous. CDR1 is SEHNR, CDR2 FQNEAQ, per germline (reference sequence). Trimming removed 5 bases from V and 2 bases from J, with 6 bases in between. The CDR3 loop spans 12 amino acids.

V usage is TRBV27 and J usage is TRBJ2-5; D might be TRBD1 (6 bases). This CDR3 spans 15 amino acids. The ends were cut back, 3 bases at V and 5 bases at J, with 16 bases in the middle. CDR1 MNHEY and CDR2 SMNVEV come from the germline V gene (reference sequence). The CDR3 DNA follows: TGTGCCAGCAGTTTGGGGGCCAGCCGGTTCGAGACCCAGTACTTC. This gives the protein CASSLGASRFETQYF.

V usage is TRBV9 and J usage is TRBJ2-5; weak D call: TRBD1 (6 bases). CDR3 length: 16 amino acids. Deletions cut 0 bases from V and 5 bases from J, with 17 bases between. The germline CDR1 and CDR2 sequences are SGDLS and YYNGEE. CDR3 amino acids: CASSVAMIGGLETQYF. The DNA for the CDR3 is TGTGCCAGCAGCGTAGCGATGATTGGGGGCTTGGAGACCCAGTACTTC.